Presented here are 18 T cell receptor beta chains from one specimen sequenced in a study of regulatory T cells in long-lasting Graves disease. Libraries of TCR beta came from iRepertoire HTBI primers plus Arm-PCR of CDR3 regions. From the multiplex PCR reads, TCRdb called clonotypes with MiXCR, one entry per CDR3 protein. This table has 550,000 to 600,000 distinct CDR3 sequences, more than 15% appearing once. Regarding time point: newly diagnosed GD, antithyroid drugs for less than 3 months. Researchers made the TCR library from RNA that was extracted from PBMCs. This same sample was also taken into another study, of T cells in Graves' hyperthyroidism and ophthalmopathy.

The specimen comprised peripheral blood mononuclear cells (PBMCs), sampled at new diagnosis, from a patient treated with antithyroid drugs. Source of these receptors: a man younger than 35 with Graves disease.

V usage is TRBV6-2 or TRBV6-3 and J usage is TRBJ1-6; TRBD1 aligns across 10 bases. The ends lost 2 bases at V and 10 bases at J; junction bases unmatched: 5. The germline V gene has CDR1 MNHEY and CDR2 SVGEGT. This CDR3 spans 15 amino acids. This chain's CDR3 is CASSYVDRGSSPLHF. The CDR3, as DNA: TGTGCCAGCAGTTACGTGGACAGGGGGTCCTCACCCCTCCACTTT.

In this sample, this clonotype turned up a few times. The chain carries TRBV10-3 and TRBJ2-1; 13 bases fit TRBD2. This CDR3 has 15 residues. CDR1 ENHRY and CDR2 SYGVKD come from the germline V gene. V lost 3 bases to trimming and J lost 8 bases; unmatched junction nucleotides: 4. The CDR3 sequence is CAISDGLAGEDEQFF. CDR3 bases: TGTGCCATCAGTGACGGACTAGCGGGAGAGGATGAGCAGTTCTTC.

This clonotype was seen at least ten times. This chain connects TRBV11-2 to TRBJ2-1; 9 nucleotides align to TRBD2. Germline V gives CDR1 SGHAT, CDR2 FQNNGV. J was trimmed by 0 bases and V by 5 bases; bases with no gene match: 5. The CDR3 totals 16 residues. This chain's CDR3 is CASSPNSGSSYNEQFF. For the CDR3, the DNA is TGTGCCAGCAGCCCCAATAGCGGGAGCTCCTACAATGAGCAGTTCTTC. The full variable domain, in which reference TRBV11-2 and TRBJ2-1 provide the parts outside the CDR3, is EAGVAQSPRYKIIEKRQSVAFWCNPISGHATLYWYQQILGQGPKLLIQFQNNGVVDDSQLPKDRFSAERLKGVDSTLKIQPAKLEDSAVYLCASSPNSGSSYNEQFFGPGTRLTVL.

This chain links TRBV20-1 with TRBJ2-3; 9 nucleotides agree with TRBD1. Germline V gene sequence: CDR1 DFQATT, CDR2 SNEGSKA (reference sequence). Trimming at V came to 1 base and at J to 6 bases, leaving 5 bases not matched to a gene. There are 14 residues in the CDR3. CDR3 region: CSARGTGDFDTQYF. The CDR3 DNA reads TGCAGTGCTAGAGGGACAGGGGATTTTGATACGCAGTATTTT.

This clonotype was recorded at least ten times. The rearrangement joins TRBV6-2 or TRBV6-3 to TRBJ2-7; the match to TRBD2 covers 8 bases. V dropped 0 bases and J dropped 0; count of bases not matched to a gene: 4. Germline-derived CDR1 and CDR2 are MNHEY and SVGEGT. CDR3 length equals 16 residues. CDR3 in DNA: TGTGCCAGCAGTTACTCATTAGCGGGGCACTCCTACGAGCAGTACTTC. This codes for CASSYSLAGHSYEQYF.

This clonotype has just a few counts. The chain couples TRBV30 to TRBJ1-3; no clear D gene. Germline V gene lookup returns CDR1 GTSNPN and CDR2 SVGIG (reference sequence). The V end lost 2 bases, the J end lost 4 bases, and 9 bases lay between the germline ends. The CDR3 is 13 amino acids. The CDR3 sequence is CAWSRGNGNTIYF. The CDR3 DNA follows: TGTGCCTGGAGTCGAGGTAACGGAAACACCATATATTTT.

The table lists this clonotype with many counts. This chain links TRBV10-3 with TRBJ2-7; D might be TRBD1 (5 bases). The ends were cut back, 2 bases at V and 2 bases at J, with 13 bases in the middle. The CDR3 covers 15 residues. Germline V gives CDR1 ENHRY, CDR2 SYGVKD. The CDR3 DNA reads TGTGCCATCAGTGAGGGACAAGGGGTGGCCTACGAGCAGTACTTC. As protein: CAISEGQGVAYEQYF.

This clonotype was seen a handful of times. The chain recombines TRBV29-1 with TRBJ2-3; a possible D gene is TRBD2 (6 bases). This CDR3 region has 15 residues. Between the trimmed V and J ends, which lost 5 bases and 2 bases, there was a span of 17 bases. Germline V gives CDR1 SQVTM, CDR2 ANQGSEA. In DNA, the CDR3 is TGCAGCGTTAAACACGGAGGGGATTACACAGATACGCAGTATTTT. Amino acids: CSVKHGGDYTDTQYF.

This clonotype appeared a few times. This rearrangement joins TRBV27 to TRBJ2-7; the D is unclear. The CDR3 length is 14 residues. CDR1 and CDR2 (germline): MNHEY, SMNVEV (reference sequence). The ends were cut back, 6 bases at V and 6 bases at J, with 18 bases in the middle. In DNA, the CDR3 is TGTGCCAGCAGGGGGTTGGTAGCTCCGGGCGAGCAGTACTTC. Amino acid sequence: CASRGLVAPGEQYF.

The sample holds a few counts of this clonotype. The chain has TRBV19 and TRBJ2-1; 9 bases match TRBD2. V shed 3 bases, J shed 6 bases, and the junction held 9 bases outside the gene matches. Looked up from germline, CDR1 is LNHDA and CDR2 is SQIVND (reference sequence). The length of the CDR3 is 16 residues. The CDR3 spells CASSIISGLAINEQFF. DNA for the CDR3: TGTGCCAGTAGTATTATTAGTGGACTAGCGATCAATGAGCAGTTCTTC.

This clonotype was detected only a few times. The chain couples TRBV20-1 to TRBJ1-5, with 10 nucleotides matching TRBD1. Germline V lookup: CDR1 DFQATT, CDR2 SNEGSKA (reference sequence). This CDR3 has 17 residues. J gave up 0 bases and V 7 bases, and 12 bases lay outside the gene matches. The CDR3 sequence is CSVSAGTGAYSNQPQHF. For the CDR3, the DNA is TGCAGTGTTTCCGCCGGGACAGGGGCTTATAGCAATCAGCCCCAGCATTTT.

This clonotype was detected ten times or more. V usage is TRBV2 and J usage is TRBJ2-5; TRBD2 matches 8 bases. V was pared by 4 bases and J by 1 base, with 5 bases of the junction left unmatched. CDR1 and CDR2 from the germline V gene are SNHLY and FYNNEI. The CDR3 loop spans 15 amino acids. The CDR3 spells CASSGELAAQETQYF. In DNA, the CDR3 is TGTGCCAGCAGTGGCGAACTAGCGGCCCAAGAGACCCAGTACTTC.

The chain employs TRBV9 and TRBJ2-7, with unresolved D. Germline V CDR1 and CDR2: SGDLS, YYNGEE. V lost 3 bases, J lost 5 bases, and 18 bases lay in between. The CDR3 contains 15 residues. This CDR3 is CASSGSGLQADEQYF. Here the CDR3 DNA reads TGTGCCAGCAGCGGTTCCGGCCTCCAAGCCGACGAGCAGTACTTC. Supplemented by reference TRBV9 and TRBJ2-7, the full variable domain reads DSGVTQTPKHLITATGQRVTLRCSPRSGDLSVYWYQQSLDQGLQFLIQYYNGEERAKGNILERFSAQQFPDLHSELNLSSLELGDSALYFCASSGSGLQADEQYFGPGTRLTVT.

Only a few counts were recorded for this clonotype. The chain is built from TRBV7-9 and TRBJ1-5; the match to TRBD1 covers 11 bases. V trimming: 5 bases; J trimming: 5 bases; junction bases outside the gene matches: 11. The CDR3 runs to 17 residues. Germline V gives CDR1 SEHNR, CDR2 FQNEAQ (reference sequence). The CDR3 DNA reads TGTGCCAGCAGCACCTGGACAGGGGGCGAGGGCGATCAGCCCCAGCATTTT. Translating it yields CASSTWTGGEGDQPQHF.

This clonotype was recorded at least ten times. This chain links TRBV30 with TRBJ2-1; 9 positions match TRBD1. From germline, CDR1 is GTSNPN and CDR2 SVGIG (reference sequence). The CDR3 is 15 residues long. After removal of 2 bases from V and 5 bases from J, the junction contained 7 bases not matched to a gene. CDR3: CAWSPPGTGNNEQFF. The CDR3 DNA reads as TGTGCCTGGAGTCCCCCCGGGACAGGGAACAATGAGCAGTTCTTC.

This clonotype was counted at least ten times. The chain combines TRBV7-9 with TRBJ2-7, with 9 bases lining up with TRBD2. This CDR3 spans 13 amino acids. The germline gives CDR1 SEHNR, CDR2 FQNEAQ (reference sequence). V lost 2 bases, J lost 7 bases, and 3 bases stayed unmatched. CDR3 nucleotides: TGTGCCAGCAGCTTAATAGCGGGAGAAGAGCAGTACTTC. Protein sequence: CASSLIAGEEQYF.

This clonotype was seen ten or more times. The rearrangement links TRBV29-1 to TRBJ1-1; D possibly corresponds to TRBD1 (6 bases). Trimming shortened V by 4 bases and J by 0 bases, and 9 bases separated the two germline ends. CDR3 length: 13 residues. Germline V gene data show CDR1 as SQVTM and CDR2 as ANQGSEA. This chain's CDR3 is CSVGGQLNTEAFF. CDR3 sequence (DNA): TGCAGCGTTGGCGGACAGTTGAACACTGAAGCTTTCTTT.

This clonotype was counted only a few times. This clone may be a read error of a much larger clone one base away. The chain has TRBV19 and TRBJ2-3; 9 nucleotides line up with TRBD2. The CDR3 contains 14 residues. The J segment lost 4 bases and the V segment lost 11 bases, leaving 10 bases of the junction unmatched. Germline V CDR1 and CDR2: LNHDA, SQIVND (reference sequence). The DNA of the CDR3 is TGTGCCGGCTCGAGCGGGAGGTTCCCAGATACGCAGTATTTT. Translation: CAGSSGRFPDTQYF.